This TCR beta chain was identified during a study of T-cell memory formation after mild COVID-19. This clonotype was counted once. CDR1 KGHDR and CDR2 SFDVKD come from the germline V gene. This CDR3 has 16 amino acids. Trimming stripped 4 bases from V and 3 bases from J, with 15 bases between. TCRdb re-analysed the 5' RACE reads in MiXCR, keeping a single row per CDR3 protein. The sample yields 240,000 or so distinct CDR3 sequences, over 8.5% seen once. V and J are TRBV24-1 and TRBJ2-1, with a weak D call TRBD2 (6 bases). Sequencing input: PBMCs or a T cell subset sorted from them (not recorded which). The TCR was taken from a man between 18 and 35 years old who had mild COVID-19 (a few samples of this study predate the infection). Cell type and time point are not known. The CDR3 sequence is CATSDPGPAGYNEQFF. CDR3 nucleotide sequence: TGTGCCACCAGTGACCCTGGACCAGCGGGCTACAATGAGCAGTTCTTC.